This TCR beta chain was documented in a study of T cells in Graves' hyperthyroidism and ophthalmopathy. Using RNA transcripts as the source, TCR beta CDR3 regions were amplified. Carried out on the TCR CDR3, a first-round RT-PCR used the HTBI primer set. In TCRdb, the multiplex PCR reads were re-called with MiXCR into one record per CDR3 protein. The repertoire holds around 400,000 distinct CDR3 sequences, approximately 13% seen once, with 9.2% in the top ten. This clonotype came up many times. Trimming removed 5 bases from V and 4 bases from J; junction bases left unmatched: 6. This CDR3 has 14 amino acids. The germline gives CDR1 MNHNS, CDR2 SASEGT.

This chain connects TRBV6-1 to TRBJ2-7, with 9 nucleotides matching TRBD1. The sequenced sample consisted of blood. The clonotype originates from a woman aged 18-29 years with Graves' hyperthyroidism. The CDR3 loop reads CASSYDRGGYEQYF. In DNA, the CDR3 is TGTGCCAGCAGTTACGACAGGGGGGGGTACGAGCAGTACTTC.